The clone carrying this T cell receptor (beta chain) was seen a single time. Its antigen is not identified. This sample was included in a study of cytotoxic CD8 clonotypes in ibrutinib-treated CLL. Findings of the study overall: Clonality increased with ibrutinib response but returned toward baseline at progression.

This table comes from immunoSEQ multiplex PCR, and its TCRdb copy is limited to in-frame clones, with some not included. The sample gives under 150,000 clones, around 81% of which show up once; 6% to 9.5% is in the top ten. The sequence derives from a human donor with chronic lymphocytic leukemia. Sequenced here: PBMCs, sampled after 36 months of ibrutinib treatment.

CDR3 bases: TGCGCCAGTAGAGCCGGGACAGGGGCCTACGAGCAGTACTTC. Translation gives CASRAGTGAYEQYF. The chain uses TRBV4-1 and TRBJ2-7; 10 bases fit TRBD1. From germline, CDR1 is MGHRA and CDR2 YSYEKL. This CDR3 is 14 amino acids long. Losses at the gene ends were 9 bases for V and 2 bases for J; bases not matched to a gene: 7.